The 23 T cell receptor beta chains below come from one sample, sequenced in a study of blood T cell repertoires in COVID-19. Assay used: immunoSEQ multiplex PCR; TCRdb lists only in-frame clones, some missing. This sample has 150,000 or so clones, with more than 75% found just once. Sequenced input: PBMCs or T cells enriched from blood (not recorded which). Receptor source: a human donor with acute COVID-19. The donor label of this sample is uncertain.

The rearrangement links TRBV11-3 to TRBJ1-2; D unclear. Germline V gene sequence: CDR1 SGHNT, CDR2 YENEEA. The CDR3 has 14 amino acids. V dropped 4 bases and J dropped 7 bases, with 16 bases sitting between them. In DNA form, the CDR3 reads TGTGCCAGCAGCTGGGGAGGTTCTTCGTGTGGCTACACCTTC. Its protein product is CASSWGGSSCGYTF.

The V call is TRBV19, the J call TRBJ1-3; D is possibly TRBD1 (5 bases). Per the germline V gene, CDR1 is LNHDA and CDR2 is SQIVND (reference sequence). Trimming cost V 5 bases and J 1 base, with 12 bases left between them. CDR3 length equals 15 residues. CDR3 region: CASSLQGWSGNTIYF. The CDR3 DNA sequence: TGTGCCAGTAGTCTGCAGGGATGGTCTGGAAACACCATATATTTT.

The rearrangement joins TRBV7-2 to TRBJ2-1; 12 bases map to TRBD2. CDR3 length equals 15 residues. Germline V gene sequence: CDR1 SGHTA, CDR2 FQGNSA. The J segment lost 10 bases and the V segment lost 2 bases, leaving 6 bases of the junction unmatched. The CDR3 is CASSLILAGGREQFF. The DNA of the CDR3 is TGTGCCAGCAGCTTAATCCTAGCGGGGGGGCGGGAGCAGTTCTTC.

This clone turned up a few times. The chain combines TRBV25-1 with TRBJ2-3; D gene uncertain. The V and J ends lost 6 bases and 2 bases respectively, with 3 bases between them. Germline loops: CDR1 MGHDK, CDR2 SYGVNS. The length of the CDR3 is 11 residues. Here the CDR3 DNA reads TGTGCCAGCAGCAACACAGATACGCAGTATTTT. Its translation is CASSNTDTQYF.

Worth noting for this clone: This same CDR3 is encoded by further DNA sequences in the sample. The V call is TRBV3-1 (or the pseudogene TRBV3-2), the J call TRBJ1-4, with 8 bases fitting TRBD1. Trimming cost V 4 bases and J 5 bases; bases outside gene matches: 3. Germline V CDR1 and CDR2: LGHDT, YNNKEL (reference sequence). The CDR3 is 14 residues long. CDR3 region: CASSPRTGNEKLFF. As DNA, the CDR3 is TGTGCCAGCAGCCCAAGGACAGGGAATGAAAAACTGTTTTTT.

The CDR3 bases are TGCGCCAGCAGCGGGGACTTACGTACTACAGATACGCAGTATTTT. It is translated as CASSGDLRTTDTQYF. The V call is TRBV5-1, the J call TRBJ2-3, with D tentatively TRBD2 (6 bases). CDR3 length: 15 residues. Trimming cost V 4 bases and J 3 bases, with 15 bases left between them. CDR1 SGHRS and CDR2 YFSETQ come from the germline V gene.

The J gene is TRBJ2-7, the V gene TRBV6-2 or TRBV6-3; 7 nucleotides line up with TRBD1. Germline V gives CDR1 MNHEY, CDR2 SVGEGT. V lost 4 bases, J lost 9 bases, and 3 bases stayed unmatched. The CDR3 is 11 amino acids. CDR3 loop: CASSSTGRQYF. CDR3 nucleotide sequence: TGTGCCAGCAGTTCGACAGGGCGGCAGTACTTC.

The rearrangement joins TRBV2 to TRBJ1-1, with 9 bases identical to TRBD1. CDR1 SNHLY and CDR2 FYNNEI come from the germline V gene. This CDR3 is 14 amino acids long. Unmatched junction bases numbered 6, after V lost 6 bases and J lost 4 bases. The CDR3 region is CASRSQGASTEAFF. CDR3 sequence (DNA): TGTGCCAGCAGATCACAGGGGGCGAGCACTGAAGCTTTCTTT.

This clone has just a few counts. The chain is built from TRBV4-2 and TRBJ2-5; D uncertain. V was cut by 0 bases and J by 5 bases, with 7 bases left in between. The CDR3 has 13 amino acids. Germline V gives CDR1 LGHNA, CDR2 YNFKEQ. This CDR3 is CASSQDLVETQYF. The CDR3 nucleotides are TGTGCCAGCAGCCAAGATCTTGTGGAGACCCAGTACTTC.

The V gene is TRBV28, the J gene TRBJ1-4; 9 nucleotides agree with TRBD1. From germline, CDR1 is MDHEN and CDR2 SYDVKM. The CDR3 runs 15 residues. With V trimmed by 4 bases and J by 8 bases, 8 bases remained unmatched. DNA for the CDR3: TGTGCCAGCAGTTCCCCGGGACAGGGAGAAGAAAAACTGTTTTTT. Translation gives CASSSPGQGEEKLFF.

On this clone itself: The sample contains more than one DNA sequence encoding this CDR3. The chain employs TRBV19 and TRBJ2-1; 9 bases map to TRBD2. Germline trimming cut 6 bases from V and 7 bases from J; bases unmatched to any gene: 4. The CDR3 is 13 residues long. CDR1 LNHDA and CDR2 SQIVND come from the germline V gene (reference sequence). This CDR3 is CASSPGLANEQFF. The CDR3 region has the DNA TGTGCCAGTAGCCCGGGACTAGCAAATGAGCAGTTCTTC.

This rearrangement joins TRBV4-1 to TRBJ1-3; 7 positions agree with TRBD1. Per the germline V gene, CDR1 is MGHRA and CDR2 is YSYEKL. J gave up 3 bases and V 2 bases, and 10 bases lay outside the gene matches. The CDR3 loop spans 17 amino acids. The CDR3 DNA reads as TGCGCCAGCAGCCAACCCCTCAGGGGGACTGGTGGAAACACCATATATTTT. Its translation: CASSQPLRGTGGNTIYF.

About this clone: Mismatch with germline at one junction end may stem from a read error. The chain employs TRBV20-1 and TRBJ2-7; no clear D. Germline V gives CDR1 DFQATT, CDR2 SNEGSKA (reference sequence). The CDR3 has 11 residues. The CDR3, as DNA: TGCAGTGCCAGAGTGTACTACGAGCAGTACTTC. Translated: CSARVYYEQYF.

This clone was observed once. This rearrangement joins TRBV4-1 to TRBJ2-1, with 10 bases matching TRBD2. From germline, CDR1 is MGHRA and CDR2 YSYEKL. The CDR3 length is 15 residues. The trim removed 4 bases at V and 3 bases at J, leaving 3 bases unmatched. CDR3 in DNA: TGCGCCAGCAGCCTACTAGCGGGGCTCTACAATGAGCAGTTCTTC. Translating gives CASSLLAGLYNEQFF.

V is TRBV19 and J is TRBJ2-7; D is possibly TRBD2 (6 bases). The germline V and J ends were trimmed by 2 bases and 0 bases, with 17 bases remaining between them. This CDR3 has 17 residues. Germline lookup yields CDR1 LNHDA and CDR2 SQIVND (reference sequence). For the CDR3, the DNA is TGTGCCAGTAGTATAAGTCGTCGGGGAGGACTCTCCTACGAGCAGTACTTC. This gives the protein CASSISRRGGLSYEQYF.

The J gene is TRBJ2-7, the V gene TRBV6-5, with 9 bases aligning to TRBD1. V dropped 8 bases and J dropped 1; count of bases not matched to a gene: 6. Germline V gene data show CDR1 as MNHEY and CDR2 as SVGAGI. The CDR3 is 14 residues long. The chain's CDR3 is CASRGQGDSYEQYF. DNA of the CDR3: TGTGCCAGCCGGGGACAGGGAGATTCCTACGAGCAGTACTTC.

This clone is a singleton in its sample. This chain uses TRBV7-9 with TRBJ2-1; 8 positions agree with TRBD2. Germline values: CDR1 SEHNR, CDR2 FQNEAQ (reference sequence). The CDR3 covers 15 residues. V lost 1 base, J lost 4 bases, and 3 bases stayed unmatched. The CDR3 sequence: CASSLVASGYNEQFF. The CDR3 DNA sequence: TGTGCCAGCAGCTTAGTGGCTAGCGGGTACAATGAGCAGTTCTTC.

The rearrangement links TRBV5-4 to TRBJ2-3, with a possible D match to TRBD2 (6 bases). The CDR3 runs to 17 residues. Germline assignment: CDR1 SGHNT and CDR2 YYREEE (reference sequence). The V end lost 0 bases, the J end lost 5 bases, and 19 bases lay between the germline ends. CDR3 amino acids: CASSLGFSGGFQDTQYF. The CDR3 DNA reads as TGTGCCAGCAGCTTGGGCTTTAGCGGAGGCTTTCAAGATACGCAGTATTTT.

V usage is TRBV25-1 and J usage is TRBJ2-7; TRBD2 is a possible D gene (7 bases). V was shortened by 5 bases and J by 2 bases, with 16 bases between the two germline ends. Germline V CDR1 and CDR2: MGHDK, SYGVNS. The CDR3 is 15 amino acids. For the CDR3, the DNA is TGTGCCAGCAGTTGGGGGGGGCAGGGAACCTACGAGCAGTACTTC. Its protein product is CASSWGGQGTYEQYF.

CDR3 bases: TGTGCCAGCAGCTTGGCAGGGGGGAGTGAAGCTTTCTTT. It encodes CASSLAGGSEAFF. The chain has TRBV11-3 and TRBJ1-1; 7 nucleotides line up with TRBD1. Germline V gene data show CDR1 as SGHNT and CDR2 as YENEEA. The CDR3 loop spans 13 amino acids. Trimming took 3 bases from V and 7 from J; bases not matched to a gene: 5.

This chain joins TRBV5-1 and TRBJ1-2, with D possibly TRBD1 on 6 matching bases. Trimming shortened V by 3 bases and J by 3 bases, and 9 bases separated the two germline ends. The CDR3 extends over 13 amino acids. CDR1 SGHRS and CDR2 YFSETQ come from the germline V gene. The CDR3 region is CASSSAGDYGYTF. DNA of the CDR3: TGCGCCAGCAGCTCCGCAGGGGACTATGGCTACACCTTC.

CDR3 bases: TGTGCCAGCTCACCCCCCGATAGGACAGCCAACACTGAAGCTTTCTTT. Protein: CASSPPDRTANTEAFF. The V and J genes are TRBV18 and TRBJ1-1; tentative D call: TRBD1 (6 bases). The CDR3 covers 16 residues. CDR1 and CDR2 from the germline V gene are KGHSH and LQKENI. V was clipped by 3 bases and J by 2 bases, with 16 bases between them.

This clone was detected only once. The rearrangement links TRBV9 to TRBJ1-2, with a tentative D call TRBD1 (5 bases). V lost 0 bases to trimming and J lost 6 bases, with 18 bases between them. The CDR3 consists of 16 residues. CDR1 is SGDLS, CDR2 YYNGEE, per germline. CDR3 bases: TGTGCCAGCAGCGTAGCTACAGAGGACACCACGAATGGCTACACCTTC. This translates into CASSVATEDTTNGYTF.